This TCR beta chain was observed in a study of molecular identifiers for immune sequencing clone quantification. This clonotype was seen more than once but under ten times. The CDR3 is 13 residues long. V lost 3 bases and J 3 bases, leaving 12 bases between the germline ends. Germline V gives CDR1 GTSNPN, CDR2 SVGIG (reference sequence). TCRdb recomputed calls from the PCR reads with MiXCR, one row per CDR3 protein. The sample shows approximately 630,000 distinct CDR3 sequences, approximately 24% of them seen only once. V and J are TRBV30 and TRBJ2-7, with D perhaps TRBD2 (5 bases). Sequenced input: naive CD8+ T cells from blood, with Jurkat cell RNA spiked in. The subset was: FACS-sorted CD8+CD4-CCR7+CD45RA+ naive T cells. This sequence was found in a human donor in good health. Some libraries in this study had Jurkat cell RNA spiked in. Here the CDR3 DNA reads TGTGCCTGGAGAGGAGGACCCCACTACGAGCAGTACTTC. Its protein is CAWRGGPHYEQYF. The variable domain in full, completed from reference TRBV30 and TRBJ2-7, reads SQTIHQWPATLVQPVGSPLSLECTVEGTSNPNLYWYRQAAGRGLQLLFYSVGIGQISSEVPQNLSASRPQDRQFILSSKKLLLSDSGFYLCAWRGGPHYEQYFGPGTRLTVT.